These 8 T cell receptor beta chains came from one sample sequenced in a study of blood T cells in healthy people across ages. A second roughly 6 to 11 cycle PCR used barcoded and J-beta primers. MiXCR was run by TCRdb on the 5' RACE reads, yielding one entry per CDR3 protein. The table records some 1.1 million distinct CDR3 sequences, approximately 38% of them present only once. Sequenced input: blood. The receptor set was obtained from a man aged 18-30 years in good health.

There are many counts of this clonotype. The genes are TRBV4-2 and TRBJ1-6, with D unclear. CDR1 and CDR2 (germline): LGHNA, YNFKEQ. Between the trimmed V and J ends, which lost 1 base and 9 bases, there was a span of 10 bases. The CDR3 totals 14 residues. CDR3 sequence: CASSQGGSFSPLHF. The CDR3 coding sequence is TGTGCCAGCAGCCAAGGCGGCAGCTTTTCACCCCTCCACTTT.

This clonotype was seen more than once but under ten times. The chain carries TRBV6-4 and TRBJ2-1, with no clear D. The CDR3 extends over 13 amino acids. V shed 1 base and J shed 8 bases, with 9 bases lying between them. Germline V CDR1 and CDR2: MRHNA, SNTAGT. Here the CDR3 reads CASSDYLGYEQFF. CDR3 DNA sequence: TGTGCCAGCAGTGACTACTTAGGATATGAGCAGTTCTTC.

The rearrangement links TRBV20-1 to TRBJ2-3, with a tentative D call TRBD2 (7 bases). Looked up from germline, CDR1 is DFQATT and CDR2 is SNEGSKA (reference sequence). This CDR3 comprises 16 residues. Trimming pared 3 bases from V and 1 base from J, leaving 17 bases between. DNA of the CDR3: TGCAGTGCTAGTGAGGGGGGGGGCCTCGGCACAGATACGCAGTATTTT. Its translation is CSASEGGGLGTDTQYF.

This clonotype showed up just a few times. The chain's CDR3 is CASSRAVNRGSDTQYF. The CDR3, as DNA: TGCGCCAGCAGCCGCGCGGTTAACAGGGGGTCGGATACGCAGTATTTT. This chain connects TRBV5-1 to TRBJ2-3; TRBD1 matches 8 bases. This CDR3 contains 16 residues. V lost 4 bases to trimming and J lost 6 bases; unmatched junction nucleotides: 13. Germline CDR1 SGHRS, CDR2 YFSETQ.

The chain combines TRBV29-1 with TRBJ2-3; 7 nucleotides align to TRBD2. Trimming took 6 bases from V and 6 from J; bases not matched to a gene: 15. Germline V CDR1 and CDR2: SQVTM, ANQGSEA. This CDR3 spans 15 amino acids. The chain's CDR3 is CSVPESGAPVDTQYF. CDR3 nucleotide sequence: TGCAGCGTCCCCGAGAGCGGGGCACCTGTGGATACGCAGTATTTT.

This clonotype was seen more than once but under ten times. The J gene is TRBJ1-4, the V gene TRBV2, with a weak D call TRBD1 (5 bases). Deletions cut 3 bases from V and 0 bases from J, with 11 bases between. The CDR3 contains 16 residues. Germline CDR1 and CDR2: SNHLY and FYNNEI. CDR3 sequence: CASSDRQGPTNEKLFF. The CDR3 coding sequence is TGTGCCAGCAGTGATCGTCAGGGCCCAACTAATGAAAAACTGTTTTTT.

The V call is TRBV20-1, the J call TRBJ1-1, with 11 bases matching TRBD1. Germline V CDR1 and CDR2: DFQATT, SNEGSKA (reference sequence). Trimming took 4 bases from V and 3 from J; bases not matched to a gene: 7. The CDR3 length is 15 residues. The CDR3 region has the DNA TGCAGTGCTATCCCCGGGACAGGGGGTGACACTGAAGCTTTCTTT. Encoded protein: CSAIPGTGGDTEAFF.

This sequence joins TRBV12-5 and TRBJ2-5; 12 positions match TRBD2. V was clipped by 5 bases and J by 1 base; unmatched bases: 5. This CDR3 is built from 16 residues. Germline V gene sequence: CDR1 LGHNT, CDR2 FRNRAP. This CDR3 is CASGTGLAGSQETQYF. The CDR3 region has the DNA TGTGCTAGTGGTACCGGACTAGCGGGGTCCCAAGAGACCCAGTACTTC.